This T cell receptor (beta chain) was sequenced for a study of STAT3 mutations in large granular lymphocyte leukemia. Findings and caveats of the study: Every T-LGLL patient had at least one immunodominant TCRbeta clonotype. In several patients, dominant TCR clone burden exceeded STAT3 mutant burden, suggesting STAT3 mutation arose secondarily.

On this clone itself: No antigen is known for it.

The assay was immunoSEQ multiplex PCR, and TCRdb's table has in-frame clones only and misses some. The data show 20,000 to 30,000 clones, about 94% seen once. The CDR3 covers 14 residues. V was cut by 4 bases and J by 2 bases, with 11 bases left in between. Germline V lookup: CDR1 MDHEN, CDR2 SYDVKM. This clonotype originated in a man aged 35 to 55 with T-cell large granular lymphocyte leukemia. Some clones in this sample may be carry-over from other donors' samples. The sequenced sample consisted of peripheral blood mononuclear cells. The chain links TRBV28 to TRBJ1-2; no definite D call. CDR3 residues: CASSSLTVNYGYTF. The CDR3 region has the DNA TGTGCCAGCAGTTCCCTCACGGTAAACTATGGCTACACCTTC.